This passage covers 5 T cell receptor beta chains from one sample sequenced in a study of cytomegalovirus exposure and HLA in healthy donors. The PCR used 60 Vbeta and 13 Jbeta primers. Clones were read by immunoSEQ multiplex PCR, and TCRdb kept only the in-frame ones, dropping some. The sample carries about 110,000 clones, roughly three quarters recorded once. Sample: PBMCs. These receptors were taken from a young man in good health and CMV-seropositive.

CDR3 amino acids: CASSLLPGDPANYGYTF. As DNA, the CDR3 is TGTGCCAGCAGCTTGTTACCGGGAGATCCCGCTAACTATGGCTACACCTTC. This chain uses TRBV11-1 with TRBJ1-2; D ambiguous. The CDR3 sequence is 17 residues long. The germline gives CDR1 SGHAT, CDR2 FQDESV (reference sequence). Trimming took 3 bases from V and 0 from J, leaving 17 bases between them.

The chain has TRBV30 and TRBJ1-4; a weak D match, TRBD1 (6 bases). Germline assignment: CDR1 GTSNPN and CDR2 SVGIG (reference sequence). Trimming cost V 8 bases and J 13 bases, with 17 bases left between them. This CDR3 is built from 11 residues. The CDR3 bases are TGTGCCGGATCGGACAGCCGGCTACTGTTTTTT. This translates into CAGSDSRLLFF.

This chain uses TRBV28 with TRBJ2-7; 8 nucleotides match TRBD2. Germline V gene data show CDR1 as MDHEN and CDR2 as SYDVKM. CDR3 length: 13 residues. With 3 bases clipped from V and 5 bases from J, the junction kept 3 bases outside the gene matches. The CDR3 protein is CASSFRGGNEQYF. DNA of the CDR3: TGTGCCAGCAGTTTTCGGGGGGGGAACGAGCAGTACTTC.

The J gene is TRBJ2-7, the V gene TRBV6-6; TRBD1 aligns across 7 bases. The CDR3 loop spans 13 amino acids. Germline CDR1 and CDR2: MNHNY and SVGAGI (reference sequence). The trim removed 6 bases at V and 4 bases at J, leaving 6 bases unmatched. The DNA of the CDR3 is TGTGCCAGCAGCCGACAGGGAAGTTACGAGCAGTACTTC. Residues: CASSRQGSYEQYF.

The chain links TRBV11-3 to TRBJ1-2; maybe TRBD1 (6 bases). V lost 11 bases to trimming and J lost 4 bases, with 11 bases between them. The CDR3 loop spans 11 amino acids. Germline assignment: CDR1 SGHNT and CDR2 YENEEA. CDR3 DNA sequence: TGTGCCTCGGACAGTGGCTATGGCTACACCTTC. It encodes CASDSGYGYTF.